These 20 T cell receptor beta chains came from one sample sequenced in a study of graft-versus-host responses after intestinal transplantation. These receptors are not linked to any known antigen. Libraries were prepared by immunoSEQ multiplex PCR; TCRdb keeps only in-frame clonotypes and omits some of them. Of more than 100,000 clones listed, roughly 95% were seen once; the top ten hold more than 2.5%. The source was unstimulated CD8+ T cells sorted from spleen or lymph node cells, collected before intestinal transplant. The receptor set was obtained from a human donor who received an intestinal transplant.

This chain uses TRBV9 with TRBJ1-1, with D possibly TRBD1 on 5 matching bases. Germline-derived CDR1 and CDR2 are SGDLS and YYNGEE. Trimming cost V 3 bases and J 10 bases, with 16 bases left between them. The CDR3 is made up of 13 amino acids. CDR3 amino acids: CASSASGDGGAFF. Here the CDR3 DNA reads TGTGCCAGCAGCGCCTCGGGGGACGGGGGAGCTTTCTTT.

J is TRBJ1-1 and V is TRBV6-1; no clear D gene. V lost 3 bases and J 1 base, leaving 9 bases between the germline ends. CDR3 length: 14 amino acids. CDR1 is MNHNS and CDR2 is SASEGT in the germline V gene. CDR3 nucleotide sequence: TGTGCCAGCAGTGAGTACGCAGGGAACACTGAAGCTTTCTTT. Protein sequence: CASSEYAGNTEAFF.

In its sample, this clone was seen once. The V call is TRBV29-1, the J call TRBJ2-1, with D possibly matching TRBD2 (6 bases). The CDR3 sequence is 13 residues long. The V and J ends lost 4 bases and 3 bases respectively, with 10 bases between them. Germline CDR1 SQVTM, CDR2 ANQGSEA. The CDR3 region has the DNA TGCAGCGTTGTCCCGACTAGCTACAATGAGCAGTTCTTC. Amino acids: CSVVPTSYNEQFF.

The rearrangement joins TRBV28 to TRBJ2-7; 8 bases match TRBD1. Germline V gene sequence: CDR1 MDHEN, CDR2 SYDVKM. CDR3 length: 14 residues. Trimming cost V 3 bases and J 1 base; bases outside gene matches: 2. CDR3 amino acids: CASSFRTGSYEQYF. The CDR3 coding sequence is TGTGCCAGCAGTTTTCGGACAGGGTCCTACGAGCAGTACTTC.

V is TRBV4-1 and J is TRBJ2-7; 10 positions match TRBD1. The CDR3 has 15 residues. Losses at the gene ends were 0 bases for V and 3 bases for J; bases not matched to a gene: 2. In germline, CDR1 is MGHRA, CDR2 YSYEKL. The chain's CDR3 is CASSQEWDRGYEQYF. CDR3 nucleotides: TGCGCCAGCAGCCAAGAGTGGGACAGGGGCTACGAGCAGTACTTC.

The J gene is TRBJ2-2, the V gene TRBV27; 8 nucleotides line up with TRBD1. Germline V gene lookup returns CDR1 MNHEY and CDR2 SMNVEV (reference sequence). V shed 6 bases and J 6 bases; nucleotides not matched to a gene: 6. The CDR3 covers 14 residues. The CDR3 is CASRWTGRAGELFF. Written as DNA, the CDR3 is TGTGCCAGCAGATGGACAGGGCGAGCCGGGGAGCTGTTTTTT.

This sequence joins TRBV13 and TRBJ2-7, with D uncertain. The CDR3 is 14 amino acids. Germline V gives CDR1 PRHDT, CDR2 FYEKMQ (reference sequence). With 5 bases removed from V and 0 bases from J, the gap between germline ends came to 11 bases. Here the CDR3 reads CASSPPGLSYEQYF. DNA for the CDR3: TGTGCCAGCAGCCCGCCCGGGCTCTCCTACGAGCAGTACTTC. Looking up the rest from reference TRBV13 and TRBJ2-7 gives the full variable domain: AAGVIQSPRHLIKEKRETATLKCYPIPRHDTVYWYQQGPGQDPQFLISFYEKMQSDKGSIPDRFSAQQFSDYHSELNMSSLELGDSALYFCASSPPGLSYEQYFGPGTRLTVT.

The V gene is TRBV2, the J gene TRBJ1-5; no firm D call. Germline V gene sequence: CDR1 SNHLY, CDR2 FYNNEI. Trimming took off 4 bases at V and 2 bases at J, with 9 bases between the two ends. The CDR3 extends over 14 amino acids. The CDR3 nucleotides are TGTGCCAGCAGTGTTTGGGGAGGCAATCAGCCCCAGCATTTT. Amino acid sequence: CASSVWGGNQPQHF.

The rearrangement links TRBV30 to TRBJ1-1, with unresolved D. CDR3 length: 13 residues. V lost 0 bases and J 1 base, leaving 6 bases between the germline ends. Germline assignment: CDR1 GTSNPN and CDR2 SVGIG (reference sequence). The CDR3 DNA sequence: TGTGCCTGGAGTGTTCTGGGGAACACTGAAGCTTTCTTT. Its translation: CAWSVLGNTEAFF.

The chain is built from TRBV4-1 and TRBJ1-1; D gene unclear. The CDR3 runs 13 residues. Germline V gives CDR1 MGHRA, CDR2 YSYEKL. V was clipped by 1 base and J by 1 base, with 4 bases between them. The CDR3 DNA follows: TGCGCCAGCAGCCAAGGGCGGAACACTGAAGCTTTCTTT. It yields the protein CASSQGRNTEAFF.

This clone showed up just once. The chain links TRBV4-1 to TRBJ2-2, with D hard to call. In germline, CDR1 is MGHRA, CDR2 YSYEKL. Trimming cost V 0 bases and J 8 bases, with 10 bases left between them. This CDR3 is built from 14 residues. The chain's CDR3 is CASSQDWGRGELFF. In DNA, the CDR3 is TGCGCCAGCAGCCAAGATTGGGGAAGGGGGGAGCTGTTTTTT.

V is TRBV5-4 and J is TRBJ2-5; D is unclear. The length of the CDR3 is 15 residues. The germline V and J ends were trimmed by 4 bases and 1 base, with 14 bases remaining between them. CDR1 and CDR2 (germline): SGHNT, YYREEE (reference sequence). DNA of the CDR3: TGTGCCAGCAGCCCCGTTGGCGGCACCCAAGAGACCCAGTACTTC. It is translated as CASSPVGGTQETQYF.

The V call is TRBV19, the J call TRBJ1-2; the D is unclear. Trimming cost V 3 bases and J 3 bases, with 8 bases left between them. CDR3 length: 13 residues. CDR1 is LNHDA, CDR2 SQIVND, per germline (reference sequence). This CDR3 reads CASSMRVDYGYTF. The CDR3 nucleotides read TGTGCCAGTAGTATGAGGGTCGACTATGGCTACACCTTC.

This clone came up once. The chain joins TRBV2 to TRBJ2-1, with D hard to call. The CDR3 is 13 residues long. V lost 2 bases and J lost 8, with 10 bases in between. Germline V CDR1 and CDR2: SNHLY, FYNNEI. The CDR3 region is CASSERYNHEQFF. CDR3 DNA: TGTGCCAGCAGTGAAAGGTACAACCATGAGCAGTTCTTC.

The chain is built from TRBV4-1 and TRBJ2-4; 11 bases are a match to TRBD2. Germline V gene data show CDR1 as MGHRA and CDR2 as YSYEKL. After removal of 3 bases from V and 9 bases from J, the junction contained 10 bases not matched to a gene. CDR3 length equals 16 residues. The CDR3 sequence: CASSQPLAGGLGIQYF. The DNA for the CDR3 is TGCGCCAGCAGCCAGCCCCTAGCGGGGGGTCTGGGCATTCAGTACTTC.

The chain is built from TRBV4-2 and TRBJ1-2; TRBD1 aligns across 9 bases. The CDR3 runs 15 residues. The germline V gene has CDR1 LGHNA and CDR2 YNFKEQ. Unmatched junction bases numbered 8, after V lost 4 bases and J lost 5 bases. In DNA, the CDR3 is TGTGCCAGCAGCCCTAGGACAGGGGAGGAGTATGGCTACACCTTC. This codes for CASSPRTGEEYGYTF.

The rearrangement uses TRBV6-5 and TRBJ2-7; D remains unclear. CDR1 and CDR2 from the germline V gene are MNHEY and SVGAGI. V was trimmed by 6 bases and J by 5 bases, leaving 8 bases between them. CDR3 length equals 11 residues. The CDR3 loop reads CASSTTHEQYF. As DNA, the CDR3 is TGTGCCAGCAGCACCACCCACGAGCAGTACTTC.

The CDR3 region has the DNA TGTGCCAGCAGCTTAGGGGGCAGGGGTCCCGGGGAGCTGTTTTTT. Protein sequence: CASSLGGRGPGELFF. The chain recombines TRBV5-8 with TRBJ2-2, with 7 bases identical to TRBD1. Per germline, CDR1 SGHTS and CDR2 YDEGEE. V lost 2 bases, J lost 6 bases, and 7 bases stayed unmatched. This CDR3 is 15 amino acids long.

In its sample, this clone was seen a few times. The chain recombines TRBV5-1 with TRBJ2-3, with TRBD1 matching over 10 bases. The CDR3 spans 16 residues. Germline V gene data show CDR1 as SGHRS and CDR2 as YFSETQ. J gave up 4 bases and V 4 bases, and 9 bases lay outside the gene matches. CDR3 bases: TGCGCCAGCAGCGACCGGGACAGGGGCCGAGCAGATACGCAGTATTTT. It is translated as CASSDRDRGRADTQYF.

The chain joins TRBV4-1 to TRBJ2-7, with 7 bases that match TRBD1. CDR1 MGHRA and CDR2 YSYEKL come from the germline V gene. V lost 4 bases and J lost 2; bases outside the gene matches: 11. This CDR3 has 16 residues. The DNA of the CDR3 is TGCGCCAGCAGCCTCTGGGGCGTCAGGGGGACCTACGAGCAGTACTTC. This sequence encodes CASSLWGVRGTYEQYF.